This paragraph reports one T cell receptor (beta chain). Its cognate antigen has yet to be identified. Within one base of it there is no much larger clone, and no base qualities were kept. Libraries were built with the immunoSEQ multiplex PCR assay. A mixture of 60 forward primers for TCR Vbeta segments and 13 reverse primers for TCR Jbeta segments was used in the multiplex PCR. Amplification of the CDR3 region of rearranged TCR beta genes was performed with a multiplex PCR assay on genomic DNA. On the Illumina HiSeq System, the amplified TCR beta libraries were sequenced as 87-base-pair reads. The authors' analysis ran thus. Across the 666 repertoires, a later analysis counted tens of millions of unique TCR beta chains, 8.5 million to 12 million of which were shared by at least two donors. Raw reads were error-corrected and collapsed into unique sequences with a nearest-neighbor algorithm that merged closely related sequences to remove PCR and sequencing errors. CDR3 sequences were aligned to IMGT reference sequences to assign V, D and J gene segments. For a sequence to be retained, a match of at least six nucleotides was required to both a V gene segment and a J gene segment. Rearrangements were called productive when the CDR3 lacked stop codons and stayed in frame with V and J; all others were non-productive. Following IMGT convention, CDR3 was defined as the stretch from the second conserved V-encoded cysteine to the conserved J-encoded phenylalanine. The earlier analysis of roughly 590 of the donors excluded sequences that lacked an unambiguous match to a single V gene segment. An earlier analysis of several hundred of the donors classified V segments as functional when productive rearrangements were above 56.7% and as segregating when the standard deviation between donors was above 5%. A statistical classification framework was built to diagnose cytomegalovirus status from the catalog of TCR beta chain sequences. A later analysis assigned V and J genes by comparing TCR nucleotide sequences with IMGT/GENE-DB human TR gene sequences. Using the TCRdist pipeline, a later analysis assigned CDR3 sequences along with most-parsimonious VDJ recombination scenarios. In a later analysis, each TCR beta chain was defined by its CDR3 amino acid sequence together with its V-gene family, and reads without a unique V-gene family were excluded. In a later analysis, around 600 highly shared, low-generation-probability nucleotide sequences were removed to address suspected cross-contamination and a sequencing artifact. In a later analysis, a clonal expansion index was calculated for each public chain from normalized within-repertoire ranks of inferred template counts. A later analysis computed generation probabilities with a VDJ recombination model fitted to out-of-frame rearrangements, and checked the results against IGoR. In a later analysis, hypergeometric tests were used to score TCR-TCR, TCR-HLA and TCR-CMV co-occurrence, with a repertoire-size bias correction applied to TCR pairs. In a later analysis, false discovery rates were estimated by permuting HLA or CMV assignments 20 times. In a later analysis, co-occurring TCRs were grouped with DBSCAN, and TCRdist sequence similarity was added when clustering was performed within HLA-allele-positive subsets. Repertoires with fewer than 30,000 or more than 120,000 public chains were left out of co-occurrence clustering, as were about 5 repertoires with anomalous nucleotide sharing. Entries here come from immuneACCESS through TCRdb and include only in-frame sequences with V and J called. Some clones fail to appear in such tables; in the studies checked, an unresolved V gene covers under half of the shortfall, and the cause of the remainder is unknown. The DNA was the basis for D and trimming; V, J and clone size are from that table. The sample yields some 210,000 clones; approximately 80% were counted once. Roughly 10% of the sample is in the top ten clones.

The sample comes from a study of cytomegalovirus exposure and HLA in healthy donors (dated by TCRdb to about 2017). In terms of the full investigation: According to an earlier analysis of several hundred of the donors, some 180 million T cells yielded 120 million or so unique TCR beta sequences and less than 300 Gb of sequence data. An early release that covered several hundred HLA-typed donors contained approximately 320 gigabases of sequencing data and tens of millions of unique TCR sequences. Of the 398 genotyped donors, 75% to 85% were placed in the genetic ancestry cluster associated with self-reported Caucasian donors. The study aimed to test whether signatures of past pathogen exposure could be identified by cataloging public T cell receptors. The study profiled the T cell repertoires of hundreds of subjects by immunosequencing and related them to cytomegalovirus serostatus. Besides the first cohort of 666 subjects, a separate validation cohort made up of 120 different subjects was used. To predict cytomegalovirus infection status, the study brought together high-throughput TCR immunosequencing, statistical association of individual TCRs with disease status, and machine learning. In a later analysis, previously published TCR beta repertoires from several hundred donors were re-analyzed and high-resolution HLA genotyping was added so that TCR occurrence patterns could be studied. The later analysis used no new phenotypic data to find candidate immune exposures, relying instead on TCR beta sequences and their occurrence across donors. In an earlier analysis of 587 of the donors, high-throughput TCR beta sequencing was used to judge whether each TCR beta V gene segment behaved as functional or pseudogenic. Donor age, sex, ethnicity and CMV serostatus were compiled alongside the repertoire data. Genome-wide SNP genotypes for about three fifths of the 666 donors were used in a later genetic analysis, which treated that subset as a discovery cohort. Every discovery cohort repertoire had been produced on one sequencing platform. Both class I and class II loci were covered by HLA typing, at four-digit resolution. Typing coverage differed by locus: A, B, C, DRB1 and DQB1 were typed in roughly 629-640 donors, DQA1 in around 500, DPA1 in 600 to 610, and DPB1 in 472. A handful of DR-DQ haplotypes were handled as single units for association and clustering because linkage in the cohort was strong. Across some 400 genotyped donors of the cohort, an average of approximately 240,000 unique TCR beta nucleotide sequences per donor were sequenced, and approximately 19% of those sequences were non-productive.

General study outcomes and caveats: In an earlier analysis of more than 500 of the donors, most TCR beta V segments appeared in productive rearrangements about 87% or about 30% of the time, broadly matching IMGT annotations. The 87-base-pair reads could not distinguish some IMGT-functional V segments, including TRBV6-2 and TRBV6-3, so those segments were excluded. According to a later analysis, TCR association rates differed among HLA loci, with DRB1 alleles showing the most associated TCRs and HLA-C alleles showing the fewest. Because HLA typing was unavailable for some donors at each locus, only the typed subset was used in association tests. Specific HLA alleles were associated with 15,000 to 20,000 TCR beta sequences at a false discovery rate of 0.05 in a later analysis. Linkage disequilibrium might explain the correlated functional status among segregating V segments, but an unknown experimental factor could not be excluded. The only immune exposure information available for the cohort was CMV serostatus. Several of the top co-occurrence clusters appeared to be linked to parvovirus B19, influenza, CMV and Epstein-Barr virus, according to a later analysis. In a later analysis, most CMV-associated TCR beta chains were found to appear HLA-restricted, with HLA associations seemingly driven largely by CMV exposure. The study gave a list of under 200 TCR beta chains associated with cytomegalovirus. When HLA alleles, especially DR and DQ, strongly co-occurred, attributing TCR associations to individual alleles was difficult. In a later analysis, HLA-associated TCR beta chains were found to be more clonally expanded and to have lower generation probabilities than equally common non-associated chains. A further reported finding was that TCR beta sequences accurately predicted the HLA-A and HLA-B alleles for most subjects in the first cohort. The classifier was reported to diagnose cytomegalovirus status with high specificity and sensitivity in both the original cohort and the validation cohort. The earlier analysis of 587 of the donors excluded around 17 rarely observed V segments, including chromosome 9 orphons, because counts were too low. A group of highly shared sequence variants was considered likely to be a technical artifact of the sequencing pipeline. In this cohort, only TCR beta chains were sequenced, and detectable features were limited by the absence of alpha or paired-chain data. Roughly uniform sequencing depth across donors was assumed in presence/absence analyses, although this assumption may not hold. Across donors, most TCR sequences were observed very rarely, whereas some public TCRs were present in many individuals. In vitro tests confirmed that a few of the cytomegalovirus-associated TCR beta chains recognize cytomegalovirus antigens. A later genetic analysis associated a missense DCLRE1C variant with V-gene and J-gene trimming of TCR beta chains, and an independent cohort replicated the association. According to the authors, the approach could potentially be generalized to other disease states and immunological phenotypes. In a later genetic analysis, fewer N-insertions in productive TCRs were reported among donors in an Asian-associated ancestry cluster than the approximately 670-donor mean.

The cohort comprised approximately 700 healthy bone marrow donors. All cohort members were sampled while nominally healthy, although unrecorded immune exposures were likely present. The donor tested CMV seropositive, placing the donor among the approximately 290 seropositive members of the cohort. Each donor provided a peripheral blood sample, and peripheral blood mononuclear cells were used for TCR beta sequencing. Genomic DNA was extracted from the blood cell samples with the Qiagen DNeasy Blood Extraction Kit. For CDR1 and CDR2, the germline V gene lists SGHAT and FQNNGV. Spanning cysteine to phenylalanine, the CDR3 consists of 16 amino acids. Only CDR3 DNA remains: 48 bases, in frame from the first base. V is pruned by 5 bases and J by 8 bases, leaving 13 bases of the junction without a gene match.

In this chain, TRBV11-2 is recombined with TRBJ2-3; 10 central bases correspond to TRBD2. The TCR was taken from a woman aged 50 to 60 in good health and CMV-seropositive. Sequencing was done on a sample of PBMCs. The nucleotide sequence is given as TGTGCCAGCAGCCCGACGGTAGGACTAGCGGCTGGTACGCAGTATTTT. Translation gives CASSPTVGLAAGTQYF.